The source of this TCR beta chain is a study of beta chain features in type 1 diabetes. Points from the study as a whole: Shortening of TCRB CDR3s, moderate but significant, appeared in all four CD4+ subsets of Type 1 diabetes patients.

The investigators reverse transcribed all of the isolated RNA, so they sequenced expressed TCRB transcripts. The table came from immunoSEQ multiplex PCR; TCRdb's copy has only in-frame clones and leaves some out. Of roughly 610,000 clones in the sample, about 16% are singletons; the top ten hold about 0.097%. Sorting that relied on CD45RO/CCR7/CD25/CD127/CD95/CD27 yielded CD4+ naive, central memory, regulatory and stem cell-like memory cells. Each of the sorted populations had a purity greater than 95%. This clone was seen only once. Its antigen is still unknown. The sample comprised naive CD4+ T cells from blood. The TCR comes from a man younger than 35 in good health.

CDR3 region: CASSSRTRPEAFF. The DNA for the CDR3 is TGTGCCAGCAGTTCCAGGACGCGCCCCGAAGCTTTCTTT. This sequence joins TRBV28 and TRBJ1-1; D call uncertain. The V gene lost 4 bases and the J gene lost 8 bases, with 14 bases spanning the gap. Germline V gene sequence: CDR1 MDHEN, CDR2 SYDVKM. This CDR3 is built from 13 residues.